This T cell receptor (beta chain) was documented in a study of blood T cell repertoires in COVID-19. Overall study context: Samples representing acute and convalescent COVID-19 were sourced from the United States, Italy and Spain. PBMCs, B-cell-depleted T cells, or T cells provided the cDNA or gDNA that made up the material.

The CDR3 loop spans 12 amino acids. CDR1 and CDR2 from the germline V gene are DFQATT and SNEGSKA (reference sequence). With 3 bases removed from V and 6 bases from J, the gap between germline ends came to 9 bases. A few counts support this clone. As handled by the study authors: Reference gene primer amplification in the assay estimated nucleated cell counts. The method was immunoSEQ multiplex PCR; TCRdb's version includes in-frame clones alone and lacks a portion of them. V and J calls and clone size come straight from that table; D and trimming were deduced from the DNA. The sample records about 86,000 clones, approximately 83% being singletons.

Sequenced input: peripheral blood. The origin of this receptor is a woman older than 75 with active or convalescent COVID-19. The J gene is TRBJ2-1, the V gene TRBV20-1, with a possible D match to TRBD2 (6 bases). CDR3 sequence (DNA): TGCAGTGCTAGTAGGACTATCAATGAGCAGTTCTTC. Translated, it gives CSASRTINEQFF.